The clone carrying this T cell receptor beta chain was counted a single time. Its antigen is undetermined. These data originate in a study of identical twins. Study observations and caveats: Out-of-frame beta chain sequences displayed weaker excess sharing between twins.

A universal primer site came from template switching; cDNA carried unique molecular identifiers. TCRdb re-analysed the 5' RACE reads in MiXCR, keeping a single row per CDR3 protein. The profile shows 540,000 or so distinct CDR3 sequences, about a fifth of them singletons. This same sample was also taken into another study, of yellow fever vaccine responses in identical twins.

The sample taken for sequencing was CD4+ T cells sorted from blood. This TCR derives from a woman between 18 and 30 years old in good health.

This CDR3 is CASSYSVIQETQYF. The CDR3 nucleotides read TGTGCCAGCAGTTACTCCGTAATCCAAGAGACCCAGTACTTC. This chain uses TRBV6-5 with TRBJ2-5; D ambiguous. With 0 bases removed from V and 1 base from J, the gap between germline ends came to 6 bases. The germline V gene encodes CDR1 MNHEY and CDR2 SVGAGI. The CDR3 runs to 14 residues.